The clone carrying this TCR beta chain was counted between two and nine times. Looked up from germline, CDR1 is SQVTM and CDR2 is ANQGSEA. The CDR3 consists of 18 residues. J gave up 1 base and V 7 bases, and 12 bases lay outside the gene matches. Researchers tagged individual cDNA molecules with unique molecular identifiers. TCRdb passed the 5' RACE reads through MiXCR, listing each CDR3 protein once. Here the sample spans some 80,000 distinct CDR3 sequences, more than 4% being singletons. This entry is derived from a study of early T cells in non-severe SARS-CoV-2 infection. Study-wide background: Bulk RNA isolated from unsorted whole blood underwent sequencing; chains were not paired.

This receptor was identified in an adult who was a healthcare worker with PCR-confirmed SARS-CoV-2 infection or an uninfected control (not recorded which). V is TRBV29-1 and J is TRBJ2-1; 14 bases line up with TRBD2. Sequenced here: whole blood, sampled at baseline. As DNA, the CDR3 is TGCAGCGCCGGGCTTCGGACTAGCGGGAGGAGGTCCTACAATGAGCAGTTCTTC. It translates to CSAGLRTSGRRSYNEQFF.